This T cell receptor (beta chain) originates from a study of blood T cell repertoires in COVID-19. Trimming removed 4 bases from V and 0 bases from J, with 15 bases in between. CDR1 is LNHDA and CDR2 is SQIVND in the germline V gene (reference sequence). This CDR3 comprises 16 residues. Profiled with immunoSEQ multiplex PCR; TCRdb holds only in-frame clones, not every one. The table lists roughly 250,000 clones, around 80% of them singletons. The specimen sequenced was peripheral blood. The chain employs TRBV19 and TRBJ1-2; perhaps TRBD1 as D (6 bases). The TCR was taken from an elderly woman with acute or convalescent COVID-19. CDR3 amino acids: CASSKYSRGANYGYTF. CDR3 DNA: TGTGCCAGTAGTAAATACTCCAGGGGCGCTAACTATGGCTACACCTTC.